This is a list of T cell receptor beta chains from one sample in a study of beta chain features in type 1 diabetes. The protocol was immunoSEQ multiplex PCR, while the TCRdb copy is restricted to in-frame clones and leaves out a portion. The profile shows a few hundred thousand clones, around 13% of them singletons. The sequenced sample was naive CD4+ T cells from blood. The receptors derive from a young man with type 1 diabetes. CDR3s include the opening cysteine and the closing phenylalanine or tryptophan. Fields, in order: J gene, clone size, D gene, V gene, CDR3 protein, CDR3 DNA. A D gene is named only where the DNA matches it firmly. Not every row has a clone size; where given, it reads once, few, many or a size class.

TRBJ2-3	few	TRBD2	TRBV25-1	CASSDPSGGVGDTQYF	TGTGCCAGCAGTGATCCGAGCGGGGGGGTTGGAGATACGCAGTATTTT
TRBJ1-2	NA	TRBD1	TRBV11-2	CASSSRDRAAYTF	TGTGCCAGCAGCTCCCGGGACAGGGCGGCCTACACCTTC
TRBJ1-1	few	NA	TRBV4-1	CASSQVSLRLDTEAFF	TGCGCCAGCAGCCAAGTGAGTTTGCGATTGGACACTGAAGCTTTCTTT
TRBJ2-1	NA	NA	TRBV11-2	CASSQDSREQFF	TGTGCCAGCAGCCAAGACAGCCGTGAGCAGTTCTTC
TRBJ2-5	few	NA	TRBV5-6	CASSSIGGETQYF	TGTGCCAGCAGCTCGATAGGCGGGGAGACCCAGTACTTC
TRBJ2-7	NA	NA	TRBV10-3	CAISVRQGGSYEQYF	TGTGCCATCAGTGTCAGGCAGGGGGGCTCCTACGAGCAGTACTTC
TRBJ2-1	NA	TRBD2	TRBV6-5	CASTREGGNEQFF	TGTGCCAGCACCCGGGAGGGAGGGAATGAGCAGTTCTTC
TRBJ2-7	NA	TRBD1	TRBV13	CASSRRQGYEQYF	TGTGCCAGCAGTCGCCGACAGGGATACGAGCAGTACTTC
TRBJ2-5	NA	TRBD2	TRBV7-2	CASSPRSGSGRGAQETQYF	TGTGCCAGCAGCCCCAGGTCGGGTAGCGGGAGGGGGGCCCAAGAGACCCAGTACTTC
TRBJ2-3	NA	TRBD2	TRBV7-9	CASSPWTSADTQYF	TGTGCCAGCAGCCCCTGGACTAGCGCAGATACGCAGTATTTT
TRBJ2-1	few	TRBD2	TRBV15	CATSSAQASSGRGNNEQFF	TGTGCCACCAGCAGTGCCCAGGCGTCTAGCGGGAGGGGGAACAATGAGCAGTTCTTC
TRBJ2-7	few	TRBD1	TRBV19	CASSRDRNYEQYF	TGTGCCAGTAGTCGGGACAGAAACTACGAGCAGTACTTC
TRBJ1-4	NA	NA	TRBV5-1	CASSSSTATNEKLFF	TGCGCCAGCAGCTCTTCAACTGCAACTAATGAAAAACTGTTTTTT
TRBJ2-5	NA	NA	TRBV10-3	CATQERAEETQYF	TGTGCCACCCAGGAGAGGGCGGAAGAGACCCAGTACTTC
TRBJ2-5	few	NA	TRBV30	CAWSRSSQETQYF	TGTGCCTGGAGCCGGAGCAGCCAAGAGACCCAGTACTTC
TRBJ2-1	few	NA	TRBV7-2	CASSLGAGSNEQFF	TGTGCCAGCAGCTTGGGGGCAGGGTCCAATGAGCAGTTCTTC